This T cell receptor beta chain was profiled in a study of blood T cell repertoires in COVID-19. Study summary: Samples representing acute and convalescent COVID-19 were sourced from the United States, Italy and Spain. PBMCs, B-cell-depleted T cells, or T cells provided the cDNA or gDNA that made up the material.

Which cohort a participant joined came from the clinical history participants gave. Germline V lookup: CDR1 SEHNR, CDR2 FQNEAQ (reference sequence). V lost 4 bases and J lost 5, with 8 bases in between. The CDR3 is 12 residues long. Per the original data handling: Estimated nucleated cell counts came from reference gene primer amplification. Sequenced by immunoSEQ multiplex PCR; TCRdb stores in-frame clones only, minus some. V and J calls and clone size are given by that table; D and trimming were obtained from the DNA. The table lists 400,000 to 550,000 clones, roughly 87% of them singletons. This TCR was sampled from a woman aged 18-30 years with acute COVID-19. Sequencing used PBMCs or T cells enriched from blood (not recorded which). The chain is built from TRBV7-9 and TRBJ1-2; no reliable D call. CDR3 protein: CASSSVGYGYTF. The CDR3 DNA is TGTGCCAGCAGCTCCGTCGGGTATGGCTACACCTTC.